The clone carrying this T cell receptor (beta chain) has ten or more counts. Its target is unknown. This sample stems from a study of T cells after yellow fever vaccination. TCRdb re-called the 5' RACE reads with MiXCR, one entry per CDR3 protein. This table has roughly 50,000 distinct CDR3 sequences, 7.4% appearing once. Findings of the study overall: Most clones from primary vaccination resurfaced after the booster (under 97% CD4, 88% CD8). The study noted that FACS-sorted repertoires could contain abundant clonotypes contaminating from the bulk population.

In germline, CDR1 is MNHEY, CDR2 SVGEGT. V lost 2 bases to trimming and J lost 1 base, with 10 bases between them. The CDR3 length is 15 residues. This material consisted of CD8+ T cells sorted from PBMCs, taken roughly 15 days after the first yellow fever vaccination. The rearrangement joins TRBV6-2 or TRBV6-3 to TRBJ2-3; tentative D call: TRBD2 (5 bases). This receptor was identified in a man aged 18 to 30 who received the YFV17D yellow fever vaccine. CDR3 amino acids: CASSYEGRRTDTQYF. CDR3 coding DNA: TGTGCCAGCAGTTACGAGGGCAGACGCACAGATACGCAGTATTTT.